This T cell receptor (beta chain) was obtained from a study of cytomegalovirus exposure and HLA in healthy donors. The primer mix had 60 Vbeta and 13 Jbeta primers. Only in-frame clones appear in the TCRdb table, and some are missing; sequencing was by immunoSEQ multiplex PCR. The sample gives 100,000 to 150,000 clones, 65% to 75% of which show up once; 4% is in the top ten. Germline V gives CDR1 SGHRS, CDR2 YFSETQ. The CDR3 has 14 amino acids. Trimming stripped 0 bases from V and 2 bases from J, with 9 bases between. This chain connects TRBV5-1 to TRBJ2-7; a possible D gene is TRBD1 (5 bases). This TCR came from a man aged 40-49 years in good health and CMV-seropositive. The sample consisted of PBMCs. The CDR3 nucleotides are TGCGCCAGCAGCTTGGGGGGCGGAACCTACGAGCAGTACTTC. Translation gives CASSLGGGTYEQYF.